This TCR beta chain was obtained from a study of blood T cell repertoires in COVID-19. The data were produced by immunoSEQ multiplex PCR, yet TCRdb's version contains in-frame clones alone and is incomplete. Among about 190,000 clones listed, roughly nine tenths were seen once. Material for sequencing was peripheral blood. This TCR was sampled from a man aged 55 to 70 with active or convalescent COVID-19.

Here the CDR3 reads CASSGGTRVRGSYNEQFF. The CDR3 bases are TGTGCCAGCAGCGGCGGGACCAGGGTTAGGGGCTCCTACAATGAGCAGTTCTTC. The chain combines TRBV9 with TRBJ2-1, with a possible D match to TRBD2 (6 bases). Germline lookup yields CDR1 SGDLS and CDR2 YYNGEE. V was cut by 3 bases and J by 0 bases, with 19 bases left in between. There are 18 residues in the CDR3.